This TCR beta chain comes out of a study of blood T cell repertoires in COVID-19. Two negative PCRs, clearance, or symptom resolution had been documented for recovered Cohort 3 donors. Looked up from germline, CDR1 is MNHEY and CDR2 is SVGAGI. The CDR3 consists of 15 residues. V shed 6 bases and J shed 4 bases, with 19 bases lying between them. Authors' methods: From reference gene primer amplification, estimates of nucleated cell counts were derived. Sequenced by immunoSEQ multiplex PCR; TCRdb stores in-frame clones only, minus some. The DNA was the basis for D and trimming; V, J and clone size are from that table. The repertoire has more than 200,000 clones, 84% of them found once; the top ten carry approximately 2%.

The TCR sequence derives from a man in his 60s who had recovered from COVID-19. This chain links TRBV6-5 with TRBJ2-7, with a tentative D call TRBD1 (6 bases). The sequencing input was PBMCs or T cells enriched from blood (not recorded which). The CDR3 is CASRSNRQGNYEQYF. As DNA, the CDR3 is TGTGCCAGCAGGTCCAACCGGCAGGGGAATTACGAGCAGTACTTC.